The present T cell receptor beta chain was sequenced within a study of T cell repertoires in cytomegalovirus infection. Study results and caveats: There were carriers of CMV plus the relevant HLA, and cumulative public TCR beta family frequency identified them.

A word on this clonotype: Its antigen is still unknown.

The CDR3 sequence is 13 residues long. Germline lookup yields CDR1 GTSNPN and CDR2 SVGIG (reference sequence). Trimming stripped 3 bases from V and 4 bases from J, with 10 bases between. Each CDR3 protein is one row after TCRdb ran MiXCR on the reads. This sample has around 300,000 distinct CDR3 sequences, with under 25% found just once. The TCR originated in a human donor in good health (CMV status not recorded). Some clones in this sample may be carry-over from other donors' samples. V gene TRBV30 combines with J gene TRBJ2-1, with a weak D call TRBD1 (6 bases). Sequencing was performed on cultured PBMCs, taken from culture after CMV antigen stimulation. The CDR3 region is CAWSETGYNEQFF. The CDR3 DNA reads TGTGCCTGGAGCGAAACAGGGTACAATGAGCAGTTCTTC. The full variable domain, completed using reference TRBV30 and TRBJ2-1, is SQTIHQWPATLVQPVGSPLSLECTVEGTSNPNLYWYRQAAGRGLQLLFYSVGIGQISSEVPQNLSASRPQDRQFILSSKKLLLSDSGFYLCAWSETGYNEQFFGPGTRLTVL.